Each of the 9 T cell receptor beta chains below was sequenced from the same sample in a study of Graves' ophthalmopathy and Graves' hyperthyroidism. Amplification of TCR beta CDR3 regions used RNA transcripts. First-round RT-PCR used HTBI primers; second-round multiplex PCR followed. TCRdb recomputed calls from the multiplex PCR reads with MiXCR, one row per CDR3 protein. In the table there are 900,000 to 1,200,000 distinct CDR3 sequences, about two fifths of which are singletons. Specimen: peripheral blood or thyroid tissue (not recorded which). Source of these receptors: an adult man with Graves' hyperthyroidism.

On this clonotype: Given a much more abundant clone one base away, this may be a read error. This chain joins TRBV7-8 and TRBJ2-5; 7 positions agree with TRBD2. The trim removed 1 base at V and 7 bases at J, leaving 9 bases unmatched. The CDR3 runs 15 residues. The germline V gene has CDR1 SGHVS and CDR2 FQNEAQ. This CDR3 reads CASSLDKAGVGTQYF. CDR3 bases: TGTGCCAGCAGCTTAGATAAGGCGGGAGTGGGGACCCAGTACTTC.

Ten or more counts support this clonotype. The V call is TRBV12-3 or TRBV12-4, the J call TRBJ2-5; a weak D match, TRBD2 (5 bases). The CDR3 has 14 residues. Trimming removed 1 base from V and 5 bases from J, with 11 bases in between. The CDR3, as DNA: TGTGCCAGCAGTTTAGGAGGGCTAGGGGAGACCCAGTACTTC. Translating it yields CASSLGGLGETQYF.

V gene TRBV30 combines with J gene TRBJ1-1; D is perhaps TRBD1 (6 bases). CDR3 length: 16 amino acids. Per the germline V gene, CDR1 is GTSNPN and CDR2 is SVGIG (reference sequence). Between the trimmed V and J ends, which lost 2 bases and 1 base, there was a span of 17 bases. CDR3 bases: TGTGCCTGGAGTAAGGGGACCGGGACAAGGAACACTGAAGCTTTCTTT. Its translation is CAWSKGTGTRNTEAFF.

This rearrangement joins TRBV7-2 to TRBJ2-5; a weak D match, TRBD1 (5 bases). With 5 bases removed from V and 5 bases from J, the gap between germline ends came to 18 bases. The CDR3 extends over 15 amino acids. Germline CDR1 SGHTA, CDR2 FQGNSA. CDR3 in DNA: TGTGCCAGCAGCAAAAGGGGCGGAATATGGGAGACCCAGTACTTC. Translating gives CASSKRGGIWETQYF. Drawing the rest from reference TRBV7-2 and TRBJ2-5, the complete variable domain is GAGVSQSPSNKVTEKGKDVELRCDPISGHTALYWYRQSLGQGLEFLIYFQGNSAPDKSGLPSDRFSAERTGGSVSTLTIQRTQQEDSAVYLCASSKRGGIWETQYFGPGTRLLVL.

This chain connects TRBV29-1 to TRBJ1-2; 8 bases line up with TRBD1. In germline, CDR1 is SQVTM, CDR2 ANQGSEA. V was pared by 5 bases and J by 2 bases, with 4 bases of the junction left unmatched. CDR3 length equals 13 residues. The CDR3 sequence: CSVFSGGNYGYTF. The CDR3 DNA reads as TGCAGCGTTTTCTCAGGGGGCAACTATGGCTACACCTTC. Full variable domain (missing parts from reference TRBV29-1 and TRBJ1-2): SAVISQKPSRDICQRGTSLTIQCQVDSQVTMMFWYRQQPGQSLTLIATANQGSEATYESGFVIDKFPISRPNLTFSTLTVSNMSPEDSSIYLCSVFSGGNYGYTFGSGTRLTVV.

This clonotype was recorded at least ten times. This chain connects TRBV7-2 to TRBJ2-2; possible D gene TRBD2, 5 bases. Looked up from germline, CDR1 is SGHTA and CDR2 is FQGNSA. V dropped 8 bases and J dropped 3 bases, with 7 bases sitting between them. The CDR3 is made up of 12 amino acids. CDR3 residues: CASGSDTGELFF. The CDR3 region has the DNA TGTGCCAGCGGGAGCGACACCGGGGAGCTGTTTTTT.

This clonotype was seen many times. The rearrangement uses TRBV12-3 or TRBV12-4 and TRBJ1-2; the match to TRBD1 covers 8 bases. The CDR3 is made up of 16 amino acids. With 3 bases clipped from V and 1 base from J, the junction kept 7 bases outside the gene matches. The CDR3 region is CASSFRDRPINYGYTF. CDR3 sequence (DNA): TGTGCCAGCAGTTTCCGGGACAGGCCCATTAACTATGGCTACACCTTC.

The chain joins TRBV5-6 to TRBJ1-4; tentatively, D is TRBD1 (5 bases). This CDR3 is 15 amino acids long. Germline V gene lookup returns CDR1 SGHDT and CDR2 YYEEEE. The germline V and J ends were trimmed by 5 bases and 7 bases, with 18 bases remaining between them. CDR3 region: CASSSSVKGPEKLFF. As DNA, the CDR3 is TGTGCCAGCAGTTCCTCGGTTAAGGGGCCTGAAAAACTGTTTTTT.

This clonotype has just a few counts. The chain carries TRBV20-1 and TRBJ1-4, with 7 bases identical to TRBD1. Looked up from germline, CDR1 is DFQATT and CDR2 is SNEGSKA (reference sequence). V shed 5 bases and J 6 bases; nucleotides not matched to a gene: 12. This CDR3 has 15 amino acids. The CDR3 sequence is CSAEGVRGQDEKLFF. CDR3 bases: TGCAGTGCTGAGGGGGTTAGGGGGCAGGATGAAAAACTGTTTTTT.